The clone carrying this TCR beta chain was observed at least ten times. What it binds is not known. Amplifying from RNA transcripts, the study obtained TCR beta CDR3 regions. The workflow started with a first-round RT-PCR run with HTBI primers and then moved on to a second-round multiplex PCR. TCRdb reprocessed the multiplex PCR reads via MiXCR and lists one record per CDR3 protein. There are 620,000 or so distinct CDR3 sequences in the sample; about 24% occur only once, and more than 5.5% lies in the top ten. This sample stems from a study of Graves' ophthalmopathy and Graves' hyperthyroidism. Study as a whole: Peripheral blood samples were taken at initial diagnosis, before any treatment. General observations from the study: Both a roughly 70% sensitivity and an approximately 76% specificity characterized the model's predictions of ophthalmopathy progression.

Per germline, CDR1 MDHEN and CDR2 SYDVKM. V dropped 3 bases and J dropped 3; count of bases not matched to a gene: 11. CDR3 length: 17 amino acids. The source of this sequence is a woman aged 18-29 years with stable Graves' hyperthyroidism. Some clones in this sample may be carry-over from other donors' samples. What was sequenced was peripheral blood. This chain links TRBV28 with TRBJ1-2; 9 bases line up with TRBD1. The CDR3 DNA follows: TGTGCCAGCAGTTTCCCTCCGGGACAGGGAAATTACTATGGCTACACCTTC. This gives the protein CASSFPPGQGNYYGYTF.